Sequencing of this T cell receptor beta chain was carried out in a study of identical twins. From the 5' RACE reads, TCRdb called clonotypes with MiXCR, one entry per CDR3 protein. The sample comprises approximately 490,000 distinct CDR3 sequences, around 22% of which are singletons, and approximately 0.52% rests with the top ten. Findings of the study overall: Insertions were fewer in abundant cord blood beta clonotypes, whereas memory repertoires showed none of this pattern.

This clonotype was seen more than once but under ten times. Its antigen is as yet unknown. Trimming took 6 bases from V and 3 from J; bases not matched to a gene: 14. Germline values: CDR1 MGHDK, CDR2 SYGVNS. The CDR3 contains 16 residues. The data were also submitted as part of a second study, on yellow fever vaccine responses in identical twins.

The chain carries TRBV25-1 and TRBJ2-7; 7 nucleotides line up with TRBD1. The source is a young woman in good health. Sequenced input: CD4+ T cells sorted from blood. The CDR3 loop is CASRGDSGLTVYEQYF. The CDR3 coding sequence is TGTGCCAGCAGGGGGGACAGTGGCCTAACGGTCTACGAGCAGTACTTC.